The subject of this entry is one TCR beta chain. The primer mix had 60 Vbeta and 13 Jbeta primers. Some clones are missing from TCRdb's copy, which holds only in-frame ones; the method was immunoSEQ multiplex PCR. The repertoire holds approximately 200,000 clones, around 78% seen once, with 1.9% in the top ten. The data were taken from a study of cytomegalovirus exposure and HLA in healthy donors. There are 12 residues in the CDR3. The ends were cut back, 2 bases at V and 9 bases at J, with 9 bases in the middle. Germline CDR1 and CDR2: SGDLS and YYNGEE. Sequencing was done on a sample of PBMCs. The chain employs TRBV9 and TRBJ2-1, with D maybe TRBD2 (5 bases). The receptor was derived from a man in his thirties or forties in good health and CMV-seronegative. The CDR3 here is CASSVPGIEQFF. The DNA of the CDR3 is TGTGCCAGCAGCGTTCCGGGAATTGAGCAGTTCTTC.